This T cell receptor beta chain is from a study of blood T cells in healthy people across ages. It was with a sample-barcoded 5' primer and a J-beta primer mix that a second PCR of roughly 7 to 12 cycles was run. The template-switch adaptor, which had 12 random nucleotides, put a tag on each cDNA molecule. TCRdb reprocessed the 5' RACE reads with MiXCR, giving one entry per CDR3 protein. Of roughly 830,000 distinct CDR3 sequences listed, approximately 59% are singletons. Germline V gives CDR1 SGHTA, CDR2 FQGNSA. Between the trimmed V and J ends, which lost 5 bases and 2 bases, there was a span of 7 bases. The CDR3 spans 13 residues.

Sequencing was performed on blood. The receptor was derived from a man under 40 in good health. The gene calls are TRBV7-2 and TRBJ2-1; D remains unclear. CDR3 loop: CASSTGPYNEQFF. CDR3 nucleotide sequence: TGTGCCAGCAGCACTGGACCCTACAATGAGCAGTTCTTC.